The subject of this entry is one TCR beta chain. Its cognate antigen is unknown. Caucasian individuals from Russia who were healthy and aged roughly 6 to 95 acted as donors. These data are taken from a study of blood T cells in healthy people across ages. Study-level background: Roughly one uniquely barcoded beta molecule per two T cells was captured. Study observations and caveats: Significant beta diversity loss was already apparent by age about 42, declining roughly linearly.

Together with a sample-barcoded 5' primer, a J-beta primer mix was included in a second PCR lasting about 7 to 12 cycles. TCRdb passed the 5' RACE reads through MiXCR, listing each CDR3 protein once. The sample shows 1.5 million to 2 million distinct CDR3 sequences, approximately 32% of them seen only once. Sample: blood. This TCR was recovered from a woman aged 30 to 39 in good health.

The CDR3 loop is CSASTDSYGYTF. The DNA of the CDR3 is TGCAGCGCCTCGACAGATAGCTATGGCTACACCTTC. The chain links TRBV29-1 to TRBJ1-2, with TRBD1 as a possible D gene (5 bases). Deletions cut 7 bases from V and 4 bases from J, with 13 bases between. CDR3 length equals 12 residues. Germline CDR1 and CDR2: SQVTM and ANQGSEA.